The 30 T cell receptor beta chains presented below share a single source sample, sequenced in a study of cytomegalovirus exposure and HLA in healthy donors. Primers included in the PCR were 60 Vbeta and 13 Jbeta primers. Sequenced by immunoSEQ multiplex PCR; TCRdb stores in-frame clones only, minus some. The sample's table shows 150,000 to 200,000 clones. Sample: PBMCs. The receptor set was obtained from a man aged 25-45 years in good health and CMV-seronegative.

V usage is TRBV10-3 and J usage is TRBJ1-3; D not certain. CDR1 and CDR2 from the germline V gene are ENHRY and SYGVKD. The CDR3 totals 13 residues. Between the trimmed V and J ends, which lost 10 bases and 0 bases, there was a span of 10 bases. CDR3 residues: CATRGHSGNTIYF. DNA for the CDR3: TGTGCCACCCGAGGGCACTCTGGAAACACCATATATTTT.

The chain recombines TRBV5-4 with TRBJ1-2, with TRBD1 as a possible D gene (6 bases). CDR3 length equals 13 residues. From germline, CDR1 is SGHNT and CDR2 YYREEE (reference sequence). V lost 3 bases and J 4 bases, leaving 10 bases between the germline ends. The CDR3 protein is CASSSDSFYGYTF. The CDR3 nucleotides are TGTGCCAGCAGCTCGGACAGCTTCTATGGCTACACCTTC. Full variable domain (outside the CDR3, taken from reference TRBV5-4 and TRBJ1-2): ETGVTQSPTHLIKTRGQQVTLRCSSQSGHNTVSWYQQALGQGPQFIFQYYREEENGRGNFPPRFSGLQFPNYSSELNVNALELDDSALYLCASSSDSFYGYTFGSGTRLTVV.

The V and J genes are TRBV14 and TRBJ2-3; 13 bases match TRBD2. The CDR3 is 17 residues long. J lost 3 bases, V lost 4 bases, and 7 bases had no gene match. Germline V gene lookup returns CDR1 SGHDN and CDR2 FVKESK. The CDR3 DNA sequence: TGTGCCAGCAGCCCACTAGCGGGAGGGCCCTCTACAGATACGCAGTATTTT. Translation: CASSPLAGGPSTDTQYF. The full variable domain, with the rest looked up from reference TRBV14 and TRBJ2-3, is EAGVTQFPSHSVIEKGQTVTLRCDPISGHDNLYWYRRVMGKEIKFLLHFVKESKQDESGMPNNRFLAERTGGTYSTLKVQPAELEDSGVYFCASSPLAGGPSTDTQYFGPGTRLTVL.

This rearrangement joins TRBV6-5 to TRBJ2-5, with TRBD2 matching 10 bases. Near its end, the DNA agrees better with TRBJ2-7, so the J call may be wrong. The CDR3 length is 14 residues. Germline CDR1 reads MNHEY; CDR2 reads SVGAGI. As DNA, the CDR3 is TGTGCCACCTACCCCGGGCTAGCGGGAGCCGAGCAGTACTTC. Amino acid sequence: CATYPGLAGAEQYF.

The chain has TRBV7-8 and TRBJ1-2; 8 nucleotides align to TRBD1. The CDR3 length is 16 residues. The trim removed 2 bases at V and 10 bases at J, leaving 15 bases unmatched. Germline lookup yields CDR1 SGHVS and CDR2 FQNEAQ. CDR3 loop: CASSLYRGRGTGTYTF. CDR3 in DNA: TGTGCCAGCAGCTTATATAGAGGGAGAGGGACAGGCACCTACACCTTC. Complete variable domain (other parts from reference TRBV7-8 and TRBJ1-2): GAGVSQSPRYKVAKRGQDVALRCDPISGHVSLFWYQQALGQGPEFLTYFQNEAQLDKSGLPSDRFFAERPEGSVSTLKIQRTQQEDSAVYLCASSLYRGRGTGTYTFGSGTRLTVV.

The V call is TRBV5-1, the J call TRBJ1-1; 9 bases are a match to TRBD1. Germline CDR1 SGHRS, CDR2 YFSETQ. This CDR3 is 15 amino acids long. The V gene end was trimmed by 4 bases and the J gene end by 2 bases; junction bases not matched to a gene: 6. This CDR3 is CASSVDRGGNTEAFF. CDR3 nucleotides: TGCGCCAGCAGCGTGGACAGGGGCGGAAACACTGAAGCTTTCTTT.

The J gene is TRBJ2-6, the V gene TRBV14; 7 bases line up with TRBD1. In germline, CDR1 is SGHDN, CDR2 FVKESK. The CDR3 consists of 18 residues. Germline trimming cut 2 bases from V and 0 bases from J; bases unmatched to any gene: 7. The CDR3 DNA sequence: TGTGCCAGCAGCCAAAGGCAGGGACAGAGCTCTGGGGCCAACGTCCTGACTTTC. Residues: CASSQRQGQSSGANVLTF.

The chain uses TRBV29-1 and TRBJ1-1; a weak D match, TRBD1 (6 bases). CDR3 size: 14 residues. V was pared by 6 bases and J by 4 bases, with 18 bases between. Germline CDR1 SQVTM, CDR2 ANQGSEA. CDR3 in DNA: TGCAGCGTCCAAGGGGGGGCATTCGGCACTGAAGCTTTCTTT. Translation: CSVQGGAFGTEAFF.

V usage is TRBV4-2 and J usage is TRBJ2-1, with 15 bases that match TRBD2. J was trimmed by 8 bases and V by 4 bases; bases with no gene match: 6. Germline loops: CDR1 LGHNA, CDR2 YNFKEQ. This CDR3 has 16 residues. CDR3 region: CASSPGLAGGWDEQFF. CDR3 nucleotide sequence: TGTGCCAGCAGCCCGGGACTAGCGGGAGGATGGGATGAGCAGTTCTTC.

CDR3 in DNA: TGTGCCAGCAGTGGGACAGGGGGACTCTACGAGCAGTACTTC. Its protein product is CASSGTGGLYEQYF. The V and J genes are TRBV6-1 and TRBJ2-7; 10 positions match TRBD1. V trimming: 4 bases; J trimming: 3 bases; junction bases outside the gene matches: 3. The CDR3 length is 14 residues. Germline V gene lookup returns CDR1 MNHNS and CDR2 SASEGT.

V and J are TRBV10-1 and TRBJ2-7, with 8 bases matching TRBD2. Germline CDR1 WNHNN, CDR2 SYGVQD (reference sequence). V shed 2 bases, J shed 6 bases, and the junction held 6 bases outside the gene matches. The CDR3 consists of 14 residues. The chain's CDR3 is CASSEGTSVAEQYF. The DNA for the CDR3 is TGCGCCAGCAGTGAGGGGACTAGTGTCGCCGAGCAGTACTTC.

The chain has TRBV5-4 and TRBJ2-7, with a tentative D call TRBD2 (7 bases). Germline CDR1 SGHNT, CDR2 YYREEE (reference sequence). Trimming cost V 7 bases and J 5 bases, with 28 bases left between them. There are 17 residues in the CDR3. In nucleotides, the CDR3 is TGTGCCAGCGGGGGGGGCGGGGCAGCAGCTGAGGCCAACGAGCAGTACTTC. Protein product: CASGGGGAAAEANEQYF.

The V and J genes are TRBV19 and TRBJ1-5, with D possibly matching TRBD1 (6 bases). The germline gives CDR1 LNHDA, CDR2 SQIVND (reference sequence). There are 15 residues in the CDR3. V lost 7 bases and J 4 bases, leaving 17 bases between the germline ends. The CDR3: CASKVAGQTNQPQHF. DNA for the CDR3: TGTGCCAGTAAGGTGGCAGGACAGACTAATCAGCCCCAGCATTTT. The variable domain in full, with the rest retrieved from reference TRBV19 and TRBJ1-5, is DGGITQSPKYLFRKEGQNVTLSCEQNLNHDAMYWYRQDPGQGLRLIYYSQIVNDFQKGDIAEGYSVSREKKESFPLTVTSAQKNPTAFYLCASKVAGQTNQPQHFGDGTRLSIL.

CDR3 coding DNA: TGTGCCAGTAGAACAGGATCTGGGACTGAAGCTTTCTTT. This codes for CASRTGSGTEAFF. V and J are TRBV19 and TRBJ1-1, with a possible D match to TRBD1 (5 bases). This CDR3 has 13 residues. Looked up from germline, CDR1 is LNHDA and CDR2 is SQIVND (reference sequence). Trimming pared 6 bases from V and 5 bases from J, leaving 13 bases between. The full variable domain, completed using reference TRBV19 and TRBJ1-1, is DGGITQSPKYLFRKEGQNVTLSCEQNLNHDAMYWYRQDPGQGLRLIYYSQIVNDFQKGDIAEGYSVSREKKESFPLTVTSAQKNPTAFYLCASRTGSGTEAFFGQGTRLTVV.

The CDR3 sequence is CASSKTGGHEKLFF. CDR3 sequence (DNA): TGTGCCAGCAGTAAAACAGGGGGGCATGAAAAACTGTTTTTT. The J gene is TRBJ1-4, the V gene TRBV2; 8 positions match TRBD1. CDR1 SNHLY and CDR2 FYNNEI come from the germline V gene. V lost 5 bases, J lost 6 bases, and 5 bases stayed unmatched. CDR3 length equals 14 residues.

The chain employs TRBV28 and TRBJ1-2; D is uncertain. Trimming took 6 bases from V and 6 from J, leaving 8 bases between them. The CDR3 loop spans 11 amino acids. Per the germline V gene, CDR1 is MDHEN and CDR2 is SYDVKM. The CDR3 DNA sequence: TGTGCCAGCAGACTGCGTGATGGCTACACCTTC. Translated, it gives CASRLRDGYTF.

The chain has TRBV6-1 and TRBJ1-3; the D is unclear. This CDR3 has 14 amino acids. Trimming removed 4 bases at V and 2 bases at J, with 9 bases between. Germline CDR1 is MNHNS and CDR2 is SASEGT. The CDR3 DNA reads as TGTGCCAGCAGTGTTCAGGATCCTGGAAACACCATATATTTT. Its protein is CASSVQDPGNTIYF.

The chain employs TRBV2 and TRBJ2-7; 10 nucleotides line up with TRBD2. Germline V CDR1 and CDR2: SNHLY, FYNNEI. Losses at the gene ends were 2 bases for V and 6 bases for J; bases not matched to a gene: 4. This CDR3 has 14 residues. CDR3 amino acids: CASSELAGDIEQYF. In DNA form, the CDR3 reads TGTGCCAGCAGTGAACTAGCGGGAGATATCGAGCAGTACTTC.

This chain joins TRBV5-5 and TRBJ1-4, with TRBD1 identical over 7 bases. With 0 bases clipped from V and 0 bases from J, the junction kept 11 bases outside the gene matches. CDR3 length equals 19 residues. Per the germline V gene, CDR1 is SGHKS and CDR2 is YYEKEE (reference sequence). CDR3: CASSLVLGTDNPTNEKLFF. The CDR3 DNA is TGTGCCAGCAGCTTGGTATTAGGGACAGACAATCCAACTAATGAAAAACTGTTTTTT.

This sequence joins TRBV5-1 and TRBJ2-1, with 10 bases identical to TRBD2. CDR3 size: 16 residues. V was pared by 4 bases and J by 0 bases, with 4 bases of the junction left unmatched. Germline CDR1 SGHRS, CDR2 YFSETQ. This CDR3 reads CASSPPSGSSYNEQFF. CDR3 nucleotides: TGCGCCAGCAGCCCCCCTAGCGGGAGCTCCTACAATGAGCAGTTCTTC.

This sequence joins TRBV6-6 and TRBJ1-2; maybe TRBD1 (6 bases). V lost 5 bases to trimming and J lost 3 bases, with 13 bases between them. Per germline, CDR1 MNHNY and CDR2 SVGAGI (reference sequence). The CDR3 loop spans 14 amino acids. Here the CDR3 reads CASSRYRDDYGYTF. CDR3 sequence (DNA): TGTGCCAGCAGTCGTTACAGGGACGACTATGGCTACACCTTC.

This chain joins TRBV6-4 and TRBJ1-1; 9 bases agree with TRBD1. V trimming: 5 bases; J trimming: 4 bases; junction bases outside the gene matches: 5. CDR1 is MRHNA, CDR2 SNTAGT, per germline. The CDR3 runs to 14 residues. Here the CDR3 reads CASSPTGGITEAFF. The CDR3 region has the DNA TGTGCCAGCAGTCCGACAGGGGGTATCACTGAAGCTTTCTTT.

The gene calls are TRBV6-5 and TRBJ1-5; D gene ambiguous. The length of the CDR3 is 16 residues. Germline assignment: CDR1 MNHEY and CDR2 SVGAGI. The germline V and J ends were trimmed by 0 bases and 7 bases, with 16 bases remaining between them. In DNA, the CDR3 is TGTGCCAGCAGTTACTCGTTTCCGGGGAGCGGGCAGCCCCAGCATTTT. Amino acid sequence: CASSYSFPGSGQPQHF.

The chain joins TRBV7-6 to TRBJ2-5, with 7 bases matching TRBD2. Germline V gene data show CDR1 as SGHVS and CDR2 as FNYEAQ. This CDR3 has 16 amino acids. Losses at the gene ends were 1 base for V and 5 bases for J; bases not matched to a gene: 10. CDR3 nucleotides: TGTGCCAGCAGCTTAGAAGTGGGAGGGAGTACGGAGACCCAGTACTTC. This sequence encodes CASSLEVGGSTETQYF.

This rearrangement joins TRBV2 to TRBJ2-5; D might be TRBD2 (5 bases). From germline, CDR1 is SNHLY and CDR2 FYNNEI. V was clipped by 6 bases and J by 4 bases, with 18 bases between them. There are 15 residues in the CDR3. This CDR3 is CASSALGSRGETQYF. The CDR3 region has the DNA TGTGCCAGCAGCGCCCTGGGGAGCAGAGGAGAGACCCAGTACTTC.

The gene calls are TRBV6-6 and TRBJ1-4; 10 bases map to TRBD1. Germline V gene sequence: CDR1 MNHNY, CDR2 SVGAGI (reference sequence). Losses at the gene ends were 0 bases for V and 10 bases for J; bases not matched to a gene: 5. The CDR3 has 15 amino acids. For the CDR3, the DNA is TGTGCCAGCAGTTACTCGGGGGACAGGGGTAGAAAACTGTTTTTT. The encoded protein is CASSYSGDRGRKLFF.

This chain links TRBV11-2 with TRBJ1-1, with 7 positions matching TRBD1. The CDR3 has 14 amino acids. CDR1 is SGHAT, CDR2 FQNNGV, per germline. Trimming removed 5 bases from V and 1 base from J; junction bases left unmatched: 4. CDR3: CASSAQGQNTEAFF. CDR3 coding DNA: TGTGCCAGCAGCGCACAGGGGCAGAACACTGAAGCTTTCTTT.

The chain employs TRBV7-9 and TRBJ2-3, with D possibly TRBD2 on 6 matching bases. Deletions cut 5 bases from V and 0 bases from J, with 12 bases between. Germline-derived CDR1 and CDR2 are SEHNR and FQNEAQ (reference sequence). The CDR3 spans 15 residues. The CDR3 nucleotides read TGTGCCAGCAGCGGGCCCGGGACTAGCACAGATACGCAGTATTTT. This sequence encodes CASSGPGTSTDTQYF.

The genes are TRBV21-1 and TRBJ2-1; the table's D call of TRBD2 was not tested on the DNA. TRBV21-1 is labeled a pseudogene. The CDR3 extends over 19 amino acids. CDR3 protein: CASSKNGVSLAILYNEQFF. In nucleotides, the CDR3 is TGTGCCAGCAGCAAAAATGGGGTCTCACTAGCCATCCTATACAATGAGCAGTTCTTC.

The chain uses TRBV4-2 and TRBJ1-2; a possible D gene is TRBD1 (6 bases). CDR3 length: 17 amino acids. Germline loops: CDR1 LGHNA, CDR2 YNFKEQ. V lost 0 bases and J lost 4, with 18 bases in between. The CDR3 is CASSQDRETGRVYGYTF. The CDR3, as DNA: TGTGCCAGCAGCCAAGATAGGGAAACAGGGAGAGTCTATGGCTACACCTTC.